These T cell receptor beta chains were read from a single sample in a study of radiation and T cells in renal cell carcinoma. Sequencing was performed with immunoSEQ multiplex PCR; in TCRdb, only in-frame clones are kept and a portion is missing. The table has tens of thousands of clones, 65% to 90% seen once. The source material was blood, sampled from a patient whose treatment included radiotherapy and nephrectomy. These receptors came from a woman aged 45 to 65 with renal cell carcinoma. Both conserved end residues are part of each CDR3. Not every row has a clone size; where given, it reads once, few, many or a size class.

CDR3 protein: CASSYRQGGDTGELFF
V gene: TRBV9
clone size: NA
J gene: TRBJ2-2

CDR3 protein: CATSYDRDRLYYEQYF
V gene: TRBV15
clone size: NA
J gene: TRBJ2-7

CDR3 protein: CASSQTSGPSSGELFF
V gene: TRBV5-1
clone size: NA
J gene: TRBJ2-2

CDR3 protein: CASSQDYRSAEAFF
V gene: TRBV4-3
clone size: NA
J gene: TRBJ1-1

CDR3 protein: CASSGSGGGGYEQYF
V gene: TRBV10-1
clone size: NA
J gene: TRBJ2-7

CDR3 protein: CASTSSSFGAGEGSPLHF
V gene: TRBV27
clone size: NA
J gene: TRBJ1-6

CDR3 protein: CASSQSAVAEETQYF
V gene: TRBV4-2
clone size: NA
J gene: TRBJ2-5

CDR3 protein: CASSLQNSPDTQYF
V gene: TRBV5-1
clone size: NA
J gene: TRBJ2-3

CDR3 protein: CASSRPGTSGIGEDEQFF
V gene: TRBV4-2
clone size: NA
J gene: TRBJ2-1

CDR3 protein: CASTDRALLGNTIYF
V gene: TRBV7-9
clone size: NA
J gene: TRBJ1-3

CDR3 protein: CASSRDRNTEAFF
V gene: TRBV6-1
clone size: NA
J gene: TRBJ1-1

CDR3 protein: CASSPGQETEAFF
V gene: TRBV18
clone size: NA
J gene: TRBJ1-1

CDR3 protein: CASSFLFYEQYF
V gene: TRBV28
clone size: few
J gene: TRBJ2-7

CDR3 protein: CASSPRRDSNQPQHF
V gene: TRBV19
clone size: NA
J gene: TRBJ1-5

CDR3 protein: CASSAPGSEQYF
V gene: TRBV5-6
clone size: NA
J gene: TRBJ2-7

CDR3 protein: CASSLDRGRSIEQFF
V gene: TRBV11-2
clone size: NA
J gene: TRBJ2-1

CDR3 protein: CATRTGGLNTEAFF
V gene: TRBV10-1
clone size: NA
J gene: TRBJ1-1

CDR3 protein: CASAPVGSYEQYF
V gene: TRBV19
clone size: NA
J gene: TRBJ2-7

CDR3 protein: CASSLSPSGSIHNEQFF
V gene: TRBV28
clone size: NA
J gene: TRBJ2-1

CDR3 protein: CAVGRTDTQYF
V gene: TRBV10-3
clone size: NA
J gene: TRBJ2-3

CDR3 protein: CASSPKGAAEKLFF
V gene: TRBV7-9
clone size: NA
J gene: TRBJ1-4

CDR3 protein: CASSQDMAGGMNTEAFF
V gene: TRBV4-2
clone size: NA
J gene: TRBJ1-1

CDR3 protein: CASVWGIDTDTQYF
V gene: TRBV2
clone size: NA
J gene: TRBJ2-3

CDR3 protein: CASSLTDGTYNEQFF
V gene: TRBV5-6
clone size: NA
J gene: TRBJ2-1

CDR3 protein: CASSAYMDGELFF
V gene: TRBV9
clone size: few
J gene: TRBJ2-2

CDR3 protein: CASSLVGTSYNEQFF
V gene: TRBV5-1
clone size: NA
J gene: TRBJ2-1

CDR3 protein: CSATSYEQYF
V gene: TRBV20-1
clone size: NA
J gene: TRBJ2-7

CDR3 protein: CASSLGLAGSTDTQYF
V gene: TRBV7-9
clone size: NA
J gene: TRBJ2-3

CDR3 protein: CASSLSRDRGSDTQYF
V gene: TRBV27
clone size: NA
J gene: TRBJ2-3

CDR3 protein: CASSQGPGPDTQYF
V gene: TRBV4-1
clone size: NA
J gene: TRBJ2-3

CDR3 protein: CASSLGQVAGELFF
V gene: TRBV5-1
clone size: NA
J gene: TRBJ2-2

CDR3 protein: CASSFLGLGGEKLFF
V gene: TRBV5-1
clone size: NA
J gene: TRBJ1-4

CDR3 protein: CASSRTGGRNEKLFF
V gene: TRBV7-9
clone size: NA
J gene: TRBJ1-4

CDR3 protein: CASSSPPVGQKLFF
V gene: TRBV7-2
clone size: NA
J gene: TRBJ1-4

CDR3 protein: CASTFRGDQPQHF
V gene: TRBV6-1
clone size: once
J gene: TRBJ1-5

CDR3 protein: CASSLARPVSTDTQYF
V gene: TRBV7-2
clone size: NA
J gene: TRBJ2-3

CDR3 protein: CASSGGMNTEAFF
V gene: TRBV4-3
clone size: NA
J gene: TRBJ1-1

CDR3 protein: CASGGGAEAFF
V gene: TRBV19
clone size: few
J gene: TRBJ1-1

CDR3 protein: CASSGVSGNTIYF
V gene: TRBV18
clone size: NA
J gene: TRBJ1-3

CDR3 protein: CASSGTDPTGELFF
V gene: TRBV11-3
clone size: NA
J gene: TRBJ2-2

CDR3 protein: CASSTGTVLSGELFF
V gene: TRBV19
clone size: once
J gene: TRBJ2-2

CDR3 protein: CASSLDQSYEQYF
V gene: TRBV7-9
clone size: once
J gene: TRBJ2-7

CDR3 protein: CASSDRGLSYEQYF
V gene: TRBV6-1
clone size: NA
J gene: TRBJ2-7

CDR3 protein: CAWSEGRDHEQYF
V gene: TRBV30
clone size: NA
J gene: TRBJ2-7

CDR3 protein: CASSIRQHNQPQHF
V gene: TRBV19
clone size: NA
J gene: TRBJ1-5

CDR3 protein: CAISGLQGRTETQYF
V gene: TRBV10-3
clone size: NA
J gene: TRBJ2-5

CDR3 protein: CASKSDAYTDTQYF
V gene: TRBV6-4
clone size: NA
J gene: TRBJ2-3

CDR3 protein: CASSPPSRDEQFF
V gene: TRBV4-1
clone size: NA
J gene: TRBJ2-1

CDR3 protein: CASSLEWGRVTTEAFF
V gene: TRBV11-2
clone size: many
J gene: TRBJ1-1

CDR3 protein: CASSPKQGLSTEAFF
V gene: TRBV10-2
clone size: few
J gene: TRBJ1-1

CDR3 protein: CSAEGHQYGYTF
V gene: TRBV29-1
clone size: NA
J gene: TRBJ1-2

CDR3 protein: CASSVIGGPGINEQFF
V gene: TRBV9
clone size: NA
J gene: TRBJ2-1

CDR3 protein: CASSFSGVAGGPETQYF
V gene: TRBV27
clone size: NA
J gene: TRBJ2-5

CDR3 protein: CASSPGTVGNTIYF
V gene: TRBV28
clone size: few
J gene: TRBJ1-3

CDR3 protein: CASSQSGNNEKLFF
V gene: TRBV4-3
clone size: NA
J gene: TRBJ1-4

CDR3 protein: CASNTEGSTDTQYF
V gene: TRBV2
clone size: NA
J gene: TRBJ2-3

CDR3 protein: CAWNPPGRNQPQHF
V gene: TRBV30
clone size: NA
J gene: TRBJ1-5